Presented here are 11 T cell receptor beta chains from one specimen sequenced in a study of blood T cell repertoires in COVID-19 (dated by TCRdb to 2018 to 2020). The library relied on the immunoSEQ multiplex PCR assay. This is the immuneACCESS table as TCRdb keeps it, with only in-frame sequences that have V and J called. A part of the clones is gone; compared with another copy, unresolved V genes explain less than half, and the rest is unexplained. The sample table contains just under 250,000 clones; only one count was recorded for more than 75% of them. The top ten hold about 2.9% of the sample. Sequencing was carried out using peripheral blood. The receptor source for this set is a woman aged 25 to 45 who had recovered from COVID-19.

The genes are TRBV19 and TRBJ2-1, with TRBD2 matching 9 bases. The CDR3 has 14 amino acids. V trimming: 7 bases; J trimming: 3 bases; junction bases outside the gene matches: 4. Germline values: CDR1 LNHDA, CDR2 SQIVND (reference sequence). The CDR3 here is CASISGGNYNEQFF. DNA for the CDR3: TGTGCCAGTATTAGCGGGGGAAACTACAATGAGCAGTTCTTC. The variable domain in full, with the rest retrieved from reference TRBV19 and TRBJ2-1, is DGGITQSPKYLFRKEGQNVTLSCEQNLNHDAMYWYRQDPGQGLRLIYYSQIVNDFQKGDIAEGYSVSREKKESFPLTVTSAQKNPTAFYLCASISGGNYNEQFFGPGTRLTVL.

CDR3 bases: TGTGCTAGTGGTTTGGCACCGGGGACACAGCATTTT. Its protein is CASGLAPGTQHF. The chain has TRBV12-5 and TRBJ1-5; D possibly corresponds to TRBD1 (6 bases). The CDR3 has 12 amino acids. V lost 1 base and J lost 13, with 11 bases in between. Germline values: CDR1 LGHNT, CDR2 FRNRAP.

The rearrangement joins TRBV9 to TRBJ1-5, with D unclear. The CDR3 has 15 residues. Germline values: CDR1 SGDLS, CDR2 YYNGEE. The V gene lost 1 base and the J gene lost 0 bases, with 8 bases spanning the gap. The CDR3 nucleotides are TGTGCCAGCAGCGTATATGCAGATAGCAATCAGCCCCAGCATTTT. Protein: CASSVYADSNQPQHF.

This clone was counted once. The rearrangement joins TRBV7-2 to TRBJ1-4; a weak D match, TRBD1 (5 bases). The CDR3 consists of 14 residues. V was pared by 2 bases and J by 7 bases, with 11 bases between. Germline CDR1 is SGHTA and CDR2 is FQGNSA. The DNA for the CDR3 is TGTGCCAGCAGCTTACGGGGGATCGGTGAAAAACTGTTTTTT. Translation gives CASSLRGIGEKLFF.

The CDR3 DNA follows: TGCGCCAGCAGCTTGGAGGGACAGGGTACAGGCGACACCATATATTTT. As protein: CASSLEGQGTGDTIYF. This chain links TRBV5-1 with TRBJ1-3, with TRBD1 matching over 9 bases. Unmatched junction bases numbered 9, after V lost 0 bases and J lost 8 bases. The CDR3 sequence is 16 residues long. Germline CDR1 is SGHRS and CDR2 is YFSETQ.

The chain has TRBV29-1 and TRBJ2-7, with 9 bases aligning to TRBD2. V shed 8 bases, J shed 6 bases, and the junction held 8 bases outside the gene matches. CDR1 and CDR2 from the germline V gene are SQVTM and ANQGSEA. The CDR3 loop spans 12 amino acids. CDR3 nucleotide sequence: TGCAGCTCTCGCGGGGGGGGATCCGAGCAGTACTTC. Its protein product is CSSRGGGSEQYF.

This clone was seen just once. This sequence joins TRBV11-2 and TRBJ2-7, with a tentative D call TRBD1 (7 bases). The CDR3 extends over 17 amino acids. Per the germline V gene, CDR1 is SGHAT and CDR2 is FQNNGV. Trimming removed 5 bases at V and 6 bases at J, with 26 bases between. CDR3 coding DNA: TGTGCCAGCAGCCGACGACAGGGAGGTGTTTACCTCTCCGAGCAGTACTTC. Encoded protein: CASSRRQGGVYLSEQYF. Looking up the rest from reference TRBV11-2 and TRBJ2-7 gives the full variable domain: EAGVAQSPRYKIIEKRQSVAFWCNPISGHATLYWYQQILGQGPKLLIQFQNNGVVDDSQLPKDRFSAERLKGVDSTLKIQPAKLEDSAVYLCASSRRQGGVYLSEQYFGPGTRLTVT.

The rearrangement links TRBV7-9 to TRBJ1-2, with unresolved D. This CDR3 spans 13 amino acids. Per the germline V gene, CDR1 is SEHNR and CDR2 is FQNEAQ (reference sequence). V was shortened by 1 base and J by 2 bases, with 5 bases between the two germline ends. CDR3 residues: CASSLDKNYGYTF. CDR3 in DNA: TGTGCCAGCAGCTTAGACAAAAACTATGGCTACACCTTC. The full variable domain, in which reference TRBV7-9 and TRBJ1-2 provide the parts outside the CDR3, is DTGVSQNPRHKITKRGQNVTFRCDPISEHNRLYWYRQTLGQGPEFLTYFQNEAQLEKSRLLSDRFSAERPKGSFSTLEIQRTEQGDSAMYLCASSLDKNYGYTFGSGTRLTVV.

The V and J genes are TRBV5-5 and TRBJ2-5; 7 bases are shared with TRBD1. This CDR3 is built from 15 residues. Trimming removed 0 bases from V and 5 bases from J; junction bases left unmatched: 7. Per germline, CDR1 SGHKS and CDR2 YYEKEE (reference sequence). The CDR3 is CASSLGTGVGETQYF. DNA for the CDR3: TGTGCCAGCAGCTTGGGAACAGGGGTCGGGGAGACCCAGTACTTC.

This clone was picked up a small number of times. The J gene is TRBJ1-5, the V gene TRBV4-1; TRBD1 aligns across 7 bases. V shed 1 base, J shed 7 bases, and the junction held 1 base outside the gene matches. This CDR3 is built from 13 residues. Germline V CDR1 and CDR2: MGHRA, YSYEKL. DNA of the CDR3: TGCGCCAGCAGCCAAGCAGGGGGGCAGCCCCAGCATTTT. Protein sequence: CASSQAGGQPQHF.

For the CDR3, the DNA is TGTGCCAGTAAGCTGCCAGGGTATCAGCCCCAGCATTTT. Protein product: CASKLPGYQPQHF. The rearrangement uses TRBV19 and TRBJ1-5, with D maybe TRBD1 (5 bases). The CDR3 is 13 residues long. Germline CDR1 is LNHDA and CDR2 is SQIVND (reference sequence). The V and J ends lost 7 bases and 5 bases respectively, with 12 bases between them.